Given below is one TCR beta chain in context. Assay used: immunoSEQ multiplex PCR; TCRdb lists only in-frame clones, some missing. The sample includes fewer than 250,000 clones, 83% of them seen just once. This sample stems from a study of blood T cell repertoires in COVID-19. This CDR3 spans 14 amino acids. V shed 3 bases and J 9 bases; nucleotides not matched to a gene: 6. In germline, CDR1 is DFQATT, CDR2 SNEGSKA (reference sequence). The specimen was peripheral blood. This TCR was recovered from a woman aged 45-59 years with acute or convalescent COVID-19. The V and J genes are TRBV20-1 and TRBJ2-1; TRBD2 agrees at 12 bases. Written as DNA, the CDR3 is TGCAGTGCTAGTGCTAGCGGGAGGGCCATTGAGCAGTTCTTC. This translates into CSASASGRAIEQFF.